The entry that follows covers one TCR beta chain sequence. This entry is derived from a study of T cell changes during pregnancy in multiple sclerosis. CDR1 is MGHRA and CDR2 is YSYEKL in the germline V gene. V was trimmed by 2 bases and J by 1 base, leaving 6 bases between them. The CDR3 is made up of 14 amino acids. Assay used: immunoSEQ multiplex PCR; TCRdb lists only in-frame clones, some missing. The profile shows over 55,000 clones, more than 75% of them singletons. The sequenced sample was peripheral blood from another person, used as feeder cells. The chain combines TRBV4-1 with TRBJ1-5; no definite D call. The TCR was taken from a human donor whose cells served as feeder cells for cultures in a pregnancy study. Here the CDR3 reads CASSQIISNQPQHF. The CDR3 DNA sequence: TGCGCCAGCAGCCAAATAATCAGCAATCAGCCCCAGCATTTT.